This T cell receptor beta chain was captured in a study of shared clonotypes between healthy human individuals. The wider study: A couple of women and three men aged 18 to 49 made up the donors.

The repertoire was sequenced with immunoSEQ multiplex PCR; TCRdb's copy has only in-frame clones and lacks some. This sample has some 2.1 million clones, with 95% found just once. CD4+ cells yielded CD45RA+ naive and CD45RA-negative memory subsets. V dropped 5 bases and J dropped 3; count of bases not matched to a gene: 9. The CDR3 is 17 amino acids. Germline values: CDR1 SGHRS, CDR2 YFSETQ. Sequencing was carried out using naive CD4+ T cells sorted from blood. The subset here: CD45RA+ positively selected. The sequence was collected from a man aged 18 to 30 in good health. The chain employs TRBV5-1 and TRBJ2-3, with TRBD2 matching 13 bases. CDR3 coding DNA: TGCGCCAGCAGTTCTCGGACTAGCGGGAGTGGAACAGATACGCAGTATTTT. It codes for CASSSRTSGSGTDTQYF. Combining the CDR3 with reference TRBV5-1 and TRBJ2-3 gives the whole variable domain KAGVTQTPRYLIKTRGQQVTLSCSPISGHRSVSWYQQTPGQGLQFLFEYFSETQRNKGNFPGRFSGRQFSNSRSEMNVSTLELGDSALYLCASSSRTSGSGTDTQYFGPGTRLTVL.